This T cell receptor beta chain was sequenced for a study of blood T cell repertoires in COVID-19. Study overall: Nucleic acid was either cDNA or gDNA, and it came from T cells, B-cell-depleted T cells, or PBMCs.

Only in-frame clones appear in the TCRdb table, and some are missing; sequencing was by immunoSEQ multiplex PCR. This table holds under 200,000 clones, less than 85% found once. Germline V lookup: CDR1 LGHNA, CDR2 YNFKEQ. Trimming took off 0 bases at V and 0 bases at J, with 7 bases between the two ends. The CDR3 runs to 15 residues. Participants were aged about 18 to 90 years, lived in 24 US areas, and enrolled virtually. The sample taken for sequencing was PBMCs or T cells enriched from blood (not recorded which). The receptor's source is a man in his fifties or sixties who had recovered from COVID-19. The genes are TRBV4-2 and TRBJ2-3; TRBD2 might be the D (6 bases). The DNA of the CDR3 is TGTGCCAGCAGCCAAGATGCGGGGAGCACAGATACGCAGTATTTT. It translates to CASSQDAGSTDTQYF.